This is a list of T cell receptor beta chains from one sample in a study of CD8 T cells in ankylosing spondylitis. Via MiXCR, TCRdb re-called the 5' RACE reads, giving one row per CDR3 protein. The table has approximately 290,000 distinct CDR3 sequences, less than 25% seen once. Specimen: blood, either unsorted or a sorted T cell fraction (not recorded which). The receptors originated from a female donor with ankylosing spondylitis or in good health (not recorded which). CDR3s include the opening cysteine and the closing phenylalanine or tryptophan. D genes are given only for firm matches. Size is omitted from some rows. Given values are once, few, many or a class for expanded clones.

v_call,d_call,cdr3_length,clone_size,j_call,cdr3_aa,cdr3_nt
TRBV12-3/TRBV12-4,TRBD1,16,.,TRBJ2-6,CASSSTGGAGANVLTF,TGTGCCAGCAGTTCCACAGGGGGAGCTGGGGCCAACGTCCTGACTTTC
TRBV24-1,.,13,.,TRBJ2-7,CATSTGTTYEQYF,TGTGCCACCTCAACCGGGACCACCTACGAGCAGTACTTC
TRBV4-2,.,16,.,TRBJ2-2,CASSQGAGRNTGELFF,TGTGCCAGCAGCCAAGGTGCCGGGAGGAACACCGGGGAGCTGTTTTTT
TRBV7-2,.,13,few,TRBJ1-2,CASSFVGYYGYTF,TGTGCCAGCAGCTTTGTCGGCTACTATGGCTACACCTTC
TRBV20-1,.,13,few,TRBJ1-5,CSARVGSHQPQHF,TGCAGTGCTAGAGTGGGGTCCCATCAGCCCCAGCATTTT
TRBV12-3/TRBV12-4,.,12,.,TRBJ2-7,CASSLISAEQYF,TGTGCCAGCAGTTTAATCTCCGCCGAGCAGTACTTC
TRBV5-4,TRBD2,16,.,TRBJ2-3,CASSFGRLAGTDTQYF,TGTGCCAGCAGCTTTGGGAGACTAGCGGGAACAGATACGCAGTATTTT
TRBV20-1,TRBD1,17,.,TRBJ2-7,CSARISGYWTGKYEQYF,TGCAGTGCTAGAATCTCGGGTTACTGGACAGGAAAATACGAGCAGTACTTC
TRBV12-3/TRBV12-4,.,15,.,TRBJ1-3,CASTSRPAQGNTIYF,TGTGCCAGCACCTCCCGGCCCGCGCAGGGAAACACCATATATTTT
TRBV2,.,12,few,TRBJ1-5,CASSEAGQPQHF,TGTGCCAGCAGTGAAGCCGGTCAGCCCCAGCATTTT
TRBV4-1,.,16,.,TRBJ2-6,CASSRTEISGANVLTF,TGCGCCAGCAGCCGGACAGAGATCTCTGGGGCCAACGTCCTGACTTTC
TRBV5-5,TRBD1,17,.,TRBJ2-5,CASSLARVHRGQETQYF,TGTGCCAGCAGCTTGGCCCGTGTGCACAGGGGCCAAGAGACCCAGTACTTC
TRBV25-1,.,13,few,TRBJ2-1,CASSELGNNEQFF,TGTGCCAGCAGTGAATTAGGGAACAATGAGCAGTTCTTC
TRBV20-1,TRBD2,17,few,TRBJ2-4,CSARGTSGRVAKNIQYF,TGCAGTGCTCGGGGGACTAGCGGGAGGGTAGCCAAAAACATTCAGTACTTC
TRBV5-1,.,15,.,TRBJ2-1,CASSLFGDGYNEQFF,TGCGCCAGCAGCTTGTTTGGGGACGGGTACAATGAGCAGTTCTTC
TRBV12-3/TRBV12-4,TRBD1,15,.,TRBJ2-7,CASSLHRTGSYEQYF,TGTGCCAGCAGTTTACACCGGACAGGATCCTACGAGCAGTACTTC
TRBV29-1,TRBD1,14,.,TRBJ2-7,CSVAPTQGAYEQYF,TGCAGCGTTGCCCCCACACAGGGGGCCTACGAGCAGTACTTC
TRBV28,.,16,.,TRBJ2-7,CASSLWGSPRVNEQYF,TGTGCCAGCAGTTTATGGGGGTCTCCTAGGGTAAACGAGCAGTACTTC
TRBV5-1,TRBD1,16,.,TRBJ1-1,CASSPGQGSAVTEAFF,TGCGCCAGCAGCCCTGGACAGGGTAGCGCAGTAACTGAAGCTTTCTTT
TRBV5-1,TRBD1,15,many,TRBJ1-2,CASSPGQGANYGYTF,TGCGCCAGCAGCCCGGGACAGGGGGCGAACTATGGCTACACCTTC
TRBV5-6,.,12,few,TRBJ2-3,CASSSGQDTQYF,TGTGCCAGCAGCTCCGGTCAGGATACGCAGTATTTT
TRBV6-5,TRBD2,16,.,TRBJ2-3,CASSYSGGRGRDTQYF,TGTGCCAGCAGTTACTCCGGCGGGAGGGGTAGGGATACGCAGTATTTT
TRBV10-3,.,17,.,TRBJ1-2,CAISEGLRRGDDWGYTF,TGTGCCATCAGTGAAGGTCTGAGACGAGGCGATGACTGGGGCTACACCTTC
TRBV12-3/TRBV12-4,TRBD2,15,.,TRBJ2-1,CASSYQLARGDEQFF,TGTGCCAGCAGTTACCAACTAGCGCGCGGGGATGAGCAGTTCTTC
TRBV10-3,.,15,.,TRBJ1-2,CAISDRDPINYGYTF,TGTGCCATCAGTGATAGGGACCCCATTAACTATGGCTACACCTTC
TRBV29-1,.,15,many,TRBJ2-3,CSVVKGIGRTDTQYF,TGCAGCGTGGTCAAGGGTATCGGGCGCACAGATACGCAGTATTTT
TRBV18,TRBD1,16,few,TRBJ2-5,CASSRDRGTYQETQYF,TGTGCCAGCTCGCGGGACAGGGGAACGTACCAAGAGACCCAGTACTTC
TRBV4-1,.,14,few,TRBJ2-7,CASSQYPRDYEQYF,TGCGCCAGCAGCCAGTATCCTAGGGACTACGAGCAGTACTTC
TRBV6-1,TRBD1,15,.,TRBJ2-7,CASSRTGTGAYEQYF,TGTGCCAGCAGTCGAACCGGGACAGGAGCCTACGAGCAGTACTTC
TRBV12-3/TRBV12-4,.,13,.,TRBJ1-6,CASSFGENSPLHF,TGTGCCAGCAGTTTTGGGGAAAATTCACCCCTCCACTTT
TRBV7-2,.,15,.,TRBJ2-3,CASSLRGGFTDTQYF,TGTGCCAGCAGCTTAAGAGGCGGATTCACAGATACGCAGTATTTT
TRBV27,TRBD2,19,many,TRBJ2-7,CASSFIAGDLAGGVHEQYF,TGTGCCAGCAGTTTTATTGCGGGGGACTTAGCGGGAGGGGTCCACGAGCAGTACTTC
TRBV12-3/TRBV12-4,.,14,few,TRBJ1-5,CASSVQGGNQPQHF,TGTGCCAGCAGTGTACAGGGAGGCAATCAGCCCCAGCATTTT
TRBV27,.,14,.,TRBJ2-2,CASSFRPASGELFF,TGTGCCAGCAGTTTTCGACCCGCGTCCGGGGAGCTGTTTTTT
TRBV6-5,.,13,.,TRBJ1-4,CASSSAYNEKLFF,TGTGCCAGCAGTTCTGCCTATAATGAAAAACTGTTTTTT
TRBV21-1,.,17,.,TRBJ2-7,CASSARTSGSSLGEQYF,TGTGCCAGCAGCGCCCGGACTAGCGGGAGCAGTTTAGGCGAGCAGTACTTC
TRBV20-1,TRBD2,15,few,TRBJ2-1,CSADAGTSGINEQFF,TGCAGTGCTGACGCCGGGACTAGCGGGATCAATGAGCAGTTCTTC
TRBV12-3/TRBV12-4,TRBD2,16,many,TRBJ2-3,CASSFEFSGSTDTQYF,TGTGCCAGCAGTTTTGAGTTTAGCGGGAGCACAGATACGCAGTATTTT
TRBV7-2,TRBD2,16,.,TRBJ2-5,CASSLGLGRGEETQYF,TGTGCCAGCAGCTTAGGGCTAGGGAGGGGTGAAGAGACCCAGTACTTC
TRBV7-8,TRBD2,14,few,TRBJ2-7,CASRQTSGSTEQYF,TGTGCCAGCAGGCAGACTAGCGGGAGTACCGAGCAGTACTTC
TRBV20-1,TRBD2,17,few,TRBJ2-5,CSAYSLAGGPNLETQYF,TGCAGTGCTTACTCACTAGCGGGAGGGCCAAATCTGGAGACCCAGTACTTC
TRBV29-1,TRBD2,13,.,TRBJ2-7,CSVGGLGTYEQYF,TGCAGCGTTGGGGGACTAGGAACCTACGAGCAGTACTTC
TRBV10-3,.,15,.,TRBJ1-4,CAISDTGGSNEKLFF,TGTGCCATCAGTGATACCGGGGGGTCTAATGAAAAACTGTTTTTT
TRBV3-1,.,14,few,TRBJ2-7,CASSQAATSYEQYF,TGTGCCAGCAGCCAAGCGGCTACCTCCTACGAGCAGTACTTC
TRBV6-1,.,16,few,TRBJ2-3,CASSRGGGLDTDTQYF,TGTGCCAGCAGTCGTGGGGGAGGACTCGACACAGATACGCAGTATTTT